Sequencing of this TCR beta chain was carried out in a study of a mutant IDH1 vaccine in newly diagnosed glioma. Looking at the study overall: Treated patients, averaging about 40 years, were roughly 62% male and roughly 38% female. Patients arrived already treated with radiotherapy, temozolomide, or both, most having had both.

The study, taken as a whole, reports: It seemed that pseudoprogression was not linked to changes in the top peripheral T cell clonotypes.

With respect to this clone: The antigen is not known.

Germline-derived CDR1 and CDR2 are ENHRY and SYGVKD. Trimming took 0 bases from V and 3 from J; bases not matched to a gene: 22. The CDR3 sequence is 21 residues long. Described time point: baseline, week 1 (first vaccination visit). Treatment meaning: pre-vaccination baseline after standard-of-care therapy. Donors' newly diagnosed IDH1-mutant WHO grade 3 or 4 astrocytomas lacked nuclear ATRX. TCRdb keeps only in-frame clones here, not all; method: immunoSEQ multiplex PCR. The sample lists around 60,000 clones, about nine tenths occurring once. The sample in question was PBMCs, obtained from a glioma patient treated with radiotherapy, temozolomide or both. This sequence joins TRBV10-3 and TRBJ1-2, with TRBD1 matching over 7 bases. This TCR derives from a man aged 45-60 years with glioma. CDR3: CAISESSNLRQGREGDYGYTF. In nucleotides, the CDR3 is TGTGCCATCAGTGAGTCCTCCAACCTTCGACAGGGACGAGAGGGTGACTATGGCTACACCTTC.